These 12 T cell receptor beta chains share one sample of origin, sequenced in a study of OX40 agonist ivuxolimab in advanced cancers. Measured with immunoSEQ multiplex PCR; TCRdb has only the in-frame clones, and not every one. The sample consists of 60,000 or so clones, approximately 84% of them appearing once. The sequencing used CD4+ or CD8+ T cells sorted from blood, collected in a trial of the OX40 agonist ivuxolimab. These receptor sequences come from an adult with an advanced solid tumor such as melanoma, head and neck, liver or kidney cancer.

The rearrangement joins TRBV19 to TRBJ1-1, with 9 positions matching TRBD1. The CDR3 spans 14 residues. Germline trimming cut 7 bases from V and 6 bases from J; bases unmatched to any gene: 9. The germline gives CDR1 LNHDA, CDR2 SQIVND (reference sequence). CDR3 nucleotide sequence: TGTGCCAGTACCTCTGGGGGACAGGGCCCTGAAGCTTTCTTT. Its protein product is CASTSGGQGPEAFF.

The chain recombines TRBV19 with TRBJ2-3, with 10 positions matching TRBD1. V lost 5 bases to trimming and J lost 2 bases; unmatched junction nucleotides: 7. The germline V gene encodes CDR1 LNHDA and CDR2 SQIVND (reference sequence). The CDR3 extends over 16 amino acids. The CDR3 DNA sequence: TGTGCCAGTAGTCCTGTGACAGGGGGCATCACAGATACGCAGTATTTT. Translated, it gives CASSPVTGGITDTQYF.

For the CDR3, the DNA is TGCAGCGTTTATCGCTCAGGGGACACTGAAGCTTTCTTT. Encoded protein: CSVYRSGDTEAFF. The V gene is TRBV29-1, the J gene TRBJ1-1; a weak D match, TRBD1 (6 bases). Per the germline V gene, CDR1 is SQVTM and CDR2 is ANQGSEA. V was trimmed by 5 bases and J by 3 bases, leaving 13 bases between them. The CDR3 is made up of 13 amino acids.

The sample holds one count of this clone. The V gene is TRBV7-3, the J gene TRBJ2-1, with 9 bases fitting TRBD2. The CDR3 has 14 residues. Losses at the gene ends were 2 bases for V and 9 bases for J; bases not matched to a gene: 5. Germline CDR1 reads SGHTA; CDR2 reads FQGTGA. CDR3 amino acids: CASSLAGGIGEQFF. The CDR3 DNA reads as TGTGCCAGCAGCTTAGCGGGAGGGATCGGTGAGCAGTTCTTC.

The chain joins TRBV20-1 to TRBJ2-5; D is unclear. The CDR3 sequence is 10 residues long. The germline gives CDR1 DFQATT, CDR2 SNEGSKA (reference sequence). V was clipped by 3 bases and J by 4 bases, with 3 bases between them. The CDR3 region is CSASLETQYF. CDR3 in DNA: TGCAGTGCTAGTTTAGAGACCCAGTACTTC.

The chain links TRBV5-6 to TRBJ1-2, with TRBD1 matching over 9 bases. Unmatched junction bases numbered 6, after V lost 4 bases and J lost 5 bases. Per the germline V gene, CDR1 is SGHDT and CDR2 is YYEEEE. This CDR3 is 14 amino acids long. CDR3 nucleotide sequence: TGTGCCAGCAGCCTGGACGGGACAGGGTATGGCTACACCTTC. Protein product: CASSLDGTGYGYTF.

The V call is TRBV28, the J call TRBJ1-3, with D perhaps TRBD1 (5 bases). The V gene lost 3 bases and the J gene lost 0 bases, with 9 bases spanning the gap. This CDR3 contains 15 residues. Germline V gives CDR1 MDHEN, CDR2 SYDVKM. The CDR3 nucleotides read TGTGCCAGCAGTTTGACAGTGATCTCTGGAAACACCATATATTTT. It specifies CASSLTVISGNTIYF.

The rearrangement links TRBV27 to TRBJ2-7; a weak D match, TRBD2 (5 bases). Between the trimmed V and J ends, which lost 4 bases and 0 bases, there was a span of 19 bases. The CDR3 extends over 17 amino acids. CDR1 is MNHEY, CDR2 SMNVEV, per germline (reference sequence). Here the CDR3 DNA reads TGTGCCAGCAGTTCGAGAGTGAGGACTGCCAGCTCCTACGAGCAGTACTTC. It is translated as CASSSRVRTASSYEQYF.

This chain joins TRBV5-1 and TRBJ2-5, with 11 bases identical to TRBD1. The V gene's germline CDR1 is SGHRS and CDR2 YFSETQ. Unmatched junction bases numbered 7, after V lost 2 bases and J lost 4 bases. The CDR3 is 16 amino acids. The CDR3 nucleotides are TGCGCCAGCAGCTTTCTTAAGGGGACAGGGGGAGAGACCCAGTACTTC. This codes for CASSFLKGTGGETQYF.

This chain joins TRBV7-6 and TRBJ2-3; D may be TRBD1 (6 bases). CDR1 and CDR2 (germline): SGHVS, FNYEAQ. The CDR3 extends over 13 amino acids. Trimming pared 6 bases from V and 4 bases from J, leaving 11 bases between. The CDR3 loop is CASSLGGSDTQYF. The CDR3 nucleotides are TGTGCCAGCAGTCTAGGGGGTTCAGATACGCAGTATTTT.

CDR3 DNA: TGCGCCAGCAGCCAAGCGACTAGCGGGAGAAGTTACGAGCAGTACTTC. Translation gives CASSQATSGRSYEQYF. The chain carries TRBV4-1 and TRBJ2-7; the match to TRBD2 covers 12 bases. The CDR3 is 16 amino acids. The junction had 5 bases not matched to a gene; V was cut back by 1 base and J by 4 bases. The germline gives CDR1 MGHRA, CDR2 YSYEKL.

The chain combines TRBV29-1 with TRBJ2-1; D is ambiguous. The CDR3 sequence is 16 residues long. Germline V gene sequence: CDR1 SQVTM, CDR2 ANQGSEA. The V and J ends lost 5 bases and 1 base respectively, with 18 bases between them. CDR3 amino acids: CSVLDPRVGSYNEQFF. In nucleotides, the CDR3 is TGCAGCGTTTTGGACCCTAGGGTGGGTTCCTACAATGAGCAGTTCTTC.